The T cell receptor beta chain under discussion was sequenced for a study of blood T cell repertoires in COVID-19. Trimming removed 1 base from V and 1 base from J, with 13 bases in between. CDR1 and CDR2 (germline): MGHRA, YSYEKL. The CDR3 runs to 16 residues. Authors' methods: Amplification of reference gene primers provided the estimated nucleated cell counts. Only in-frame clones appear in the TCRdb table, and some are missing; sequencing was by immunoSEQ multiplex PCR. That table supplies the V and J calls and clone size; D and trimming were determined from the DNA. Of fewer than 350,000 clones in the sample, 85% were seen once.

The chain joins TRBV4-1 to TRBJ1-2, with D maybe TRBD1 (5 bases). The receptor was derived from a woman younger than 45 who had been exposed to COVID-19. Material for sequencing was PBMCs or T cells enriched from blood (not recorded which). Here the CDR3 DNA reads TGCGCCAGCAGCCAAGTTGGCGGGGCCCTTAACTATGGCTACACCTTC. It encodes CASSQVGGALNYGYTF.